Listed below are T cell receptor beta chains from one sample, sequenced in a study of blood T cell repertoires in COVID-19. The assay was immunoSEQ multiplex PCR, and TCRdb's table has in-frame clones only and misses some. The sample has more than 300,000 clones, around nine tenths seen once. The sample taken for sequencing was peripheral blood. These receptors originate from a woman aged 70-85 years with COVID-19, enrolled during active disease. The CDR3 runs from the conserved cysteine through the conserved F or W. The D gene is left open where the match is weak. Expanded clones are given a class, and other clones once, few, many or no size at all.

j_call: TRBJ2-1; d_call: NA; clone_size: NA; v_call: TRBV21-1; cdr3_nt: TGTGCCAGCAGCAAAGGCCACCCGGACGGGGGGGCGCACCGGATCACCTACAATGAGCAGTTCTTC; cdr3_aa: CASSKGHPDGGAHRITYNEQFF
j_call: TRBJ1-5; d_call: TRBD1; clone_size: many; v_call: TRBV30; cdr3_nt: TGTGCCTGGGACAGGGCCGGTCAGCCCCAGCATTTT; cdr3_aa: CAWDRAGQPQHF
j_call: TRBJ2-1; d_call: NA; clone_size: once; v_call: TRBV24-1; cdr3_nt: TGTGCCACCAGTGAAAAGGGGTCCTACAATGAGCAGTTCTTC; cdr3_aa: CATSEKGSYNEQFF
j_call: TRBJ2-1; d_call: TRBD2; clone_size: NA; v_call: TRBV6-1; cdr3_nt: TGTGCCAGCAGTGACACCGGGGGGGGGTCCTACAATGAGCAGTTCTTC; cdr3_aa: CASSDTGGGSYNEQFF
j_call: TRBJ1-4; d_call: NA; clone_size: NA; v_call: TRBV18; cdr3_nt: TGTGCCAGCTCACCACCCCCAGGAACTAATGAAAAACTGTTTTTT; cdr3_aa: CASSPPPGTNEKLFF
j_call: TRBJ1-5; d_call: NA; clone_size: once; v_call: TRBV19; cdr3_nt: TGTGCCTCAGGACCAGGGAATCAGCCCCAGCATTTT; cdr3_aa: CASGPGNQPQHF
j_call: TRBJ2-5; d_call: TRBD2; clone_size: once; v_call: TRBV24-1; cdr3_nt: TGTGCCACCAGTGATCGCGGGGGGGTCCCGGAGACCCAGTACTTC; cdr3_aa: CATSDRGGVPETQYF
j_call: TRBJ2-5; d_call: TRBD2; clone_size: once; v_call: TRBV2; cdr3_nt: TGTGCCAGCAGTGACCGGGGGGGGCAAGAGACCCAGTACTTC; cdr3_aa: CASSDRGGQETQYF
j_call: TRBJ1-2; d_call: NA; clone_size: NA; v_call: TRBV6-2/TRBV6-3; cdr3_nt: TGTGCCAGCAGTTACCTCCACTATGGCTACACCTTC; cdr3_aa: CASSYLHYGYTF
j_call: TRBJ2-5; d_call: NA; clone_size: NA; v_call: TRBV7-2; cdr3_nt: TGTGCCAGCAGCTTAGCGGTAGGGGGGACCCAGTACTTC; cdr3_aa: CASSLAVGGTQYF
j_call: TRBJ2-7; d_call: NA; clone_size: NA; v_call: TRBV6-1; cdr3_nt: TGTGCCAGCAGTGAAAGAGTTGCTAGCTTCGTCTACGAGCAGTACTTC; cdr3_aa: CASSERVASFVYEQYF
j_call: TRBJ1-1; d_call: NA; clone_size: NA; v_call: TRBV10-2; cdr3_nt: TGCGCCAGCAGCCTAAGTACAGTGTCGTTCACTGAAGCTTTCTTT; cdr3_aa: CASSLSTVSFTEAFF
j_call: TRBJ2-3; d_call: TRBD2; clone_size: NA; v_call: TRBV30; cdr3_nt: TGTGCCTGGGAGGCGCGGGGGGGCACAGATACGCAGTATTTT; cdr3_aa: CAWEARGGTDTQYF
j_call: TRBJ2-2; d_call: NA; clone_size: NA; v_call: TRBV19; cdr3_nt: TGTGCCAGTAGTTCTGGGACTTCCGCGAACACCGGGGAGCTGTTTTTT; cdr3_aa: CASSSGTSANTGELFF
j_call: TRBJ1-5; d_call: TRBD1; clone_size: NA; v_call: TRBV29-1; cdr3_nt: TGCAGCGCTCGACAGGGTAGGAATCAGCCCCAGCATTTT; cdr3_aa: CSARQGRNQPQHF
j_call: TRBJ2-1; d_call: NA; clone_size: NA; v_call: TRBV24-1; cdr3_nt: TGTGCCACCAGTAAGCGCAGGGACAATGAGCAGTTCTTC; cdr3_aa: CATSKRRDNEQFF
j_call: TRBJ2-5; d_call: TRBD2; clone_size: NA; v_call: TRBV5-1; cdr3_nt: TGCGCCAGCAGCAAGAGCGGGGGCGGATTGGAAGAGACCCAGTACTTC; cdr3_aa: CASSKSGGGLEETQYF
j_call: TRBJ1-2; d_call: NA; clone_size: NA; v_call: TRBV14; cdr3_nt: TGTGCCAGCAGCCTCGACTACTATGGCTACACCTTC; cdr3_aa: CASSLDYYGYTF
j_call: TRBJ2-2; d_call: NA; clone_size: NA; v_call: TRBV4-1; cdr3_nt: TGCGCCAGCAGCCAAGACCGTATCGGCCCGGGATGGGAGCTGTTTTTT; cdr3_aa: CASSQDRIGPGWELFF
j_call: TRBJ2-5; d_call: TRBD1; clone_size: NA; v_call: TRBV9; cdr3_nt: TGTGCCAGCAGCGTAGCACAGGGGTCCAAAGAGACCCAGTACTTC; cdr3_aa: CASSVAQGSKETQYF
j_call: TRBJ1-1; d_call: NA; clone_size: NA; v_call: TRBV6-6; cdr3_nt: TGTGCCAGCAGGCCAGGGTACGGCGCTGAAGCTTTCTTT; cdr3_aa: CASRPGYGAEAFF
j_call: TRBJ1-2; d_call: TRBD1; clone_size: NA; v_call: TRBV11-2; cdr3_nt: TGTGCCAGCAGCGAGGTTTATTTGGACAGGGGGCGATTTACCTATGGCTACACCTTC; cdr3_aa: CASSEVYLDRGRFTYGYTF
j_call: TRBJ1-2; d_call: TRBD1; clone_size: NA; v_call: TRBV30; cdr3_nt: TGTGCCTGGAGTTACCCTGACAGGGGGAAAAATGGCTACACCTTC; cdr3_aa: CAWSYPDRGKNGYTF
j_call: TRBJ2-1; d_call: NA; clone_size: once; v_call: TRBV4-3; cdr3_nt: TGCGCCAGCAGCCAAGATCAAAGCGGCGTTTTCAATGAGCAGTTCTTC; cdr3_aa: CASSQDQSGVFNEQFF
j_call: TRBJ2-2; d_call: TRBD2; clone_size: NA; v_call: TRBV6-5; cdr3_nt: TGTGCCCTTTCGACTAGCGGGGCCGGGGAGCTGTTTTTT; cdr3_aa: CALSTSGAGELFF
j_call: TRBJ1-2; d_call: NA; clone_size: NA; v_call: TRBV2; cdr3_nt: TGTGCCAGCAGGGCAGATAACTATGGCTACACCTTC; cdr3_aa: CASRADNYGYTF
j_call: TRBJ2-5; d_call: TRBD1; clone_size: NA; v_call: TRBV18; cdr3_nt: TGTGCCAGCTCACCGCTACAAACAGGGGCCGGAGAGACCCAGTACTTC; cdr3_aa: CASSPLQTGAGETQYF
j_call: TRBJ1-5; d_call: TRBD1; clone_size: NA; v_call: TRBV19; cdr3_nt: TGTGCCAGTAGGAACGGACAGGGCGGACAGCCCCAGCATTTT; cdr3_aa: CASRNGQGGQPQHF